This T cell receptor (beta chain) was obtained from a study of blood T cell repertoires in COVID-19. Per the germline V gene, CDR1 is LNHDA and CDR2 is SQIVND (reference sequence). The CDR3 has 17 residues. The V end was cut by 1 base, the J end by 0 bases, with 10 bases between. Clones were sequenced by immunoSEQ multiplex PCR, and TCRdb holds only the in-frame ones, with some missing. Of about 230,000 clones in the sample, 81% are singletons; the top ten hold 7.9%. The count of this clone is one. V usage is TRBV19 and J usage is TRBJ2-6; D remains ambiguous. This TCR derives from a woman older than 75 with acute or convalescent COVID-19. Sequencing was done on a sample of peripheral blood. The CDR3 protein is CASSIVGGDSGANVLTF. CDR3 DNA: TGTGCCAGTAGTATAGTTGGCGGAGACTCTGGGGCCAACGTCCTGACTTTC.